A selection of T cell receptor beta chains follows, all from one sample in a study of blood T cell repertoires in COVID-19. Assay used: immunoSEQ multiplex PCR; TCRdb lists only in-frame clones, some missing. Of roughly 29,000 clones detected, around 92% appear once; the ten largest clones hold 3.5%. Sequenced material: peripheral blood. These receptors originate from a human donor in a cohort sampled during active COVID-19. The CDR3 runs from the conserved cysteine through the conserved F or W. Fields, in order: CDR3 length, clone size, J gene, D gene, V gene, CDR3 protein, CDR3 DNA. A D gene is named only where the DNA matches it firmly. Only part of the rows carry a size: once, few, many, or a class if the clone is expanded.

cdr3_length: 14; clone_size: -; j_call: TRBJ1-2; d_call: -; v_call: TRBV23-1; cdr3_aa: CASRAIAGSYGYTF; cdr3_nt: TGCGCCAGCAGAGCAATAGCTGGCAGCTATGGCTACACCTTC
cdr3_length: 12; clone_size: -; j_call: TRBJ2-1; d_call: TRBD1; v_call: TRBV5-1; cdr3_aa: CASRTGDNEQFF; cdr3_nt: TGCGCCAGCAGGACAGGGGACAATGAGCAGTTCTTC
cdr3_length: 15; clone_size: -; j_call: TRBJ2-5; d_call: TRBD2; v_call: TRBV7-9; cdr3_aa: CASSPGTSLGETQYF; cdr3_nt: TGTGCCAGCAGCCCTGGGACTAGCCTAGGAGAGACCCAGTACTTC
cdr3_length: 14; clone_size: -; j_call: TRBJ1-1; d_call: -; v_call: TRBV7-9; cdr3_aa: CASSLDSGGSEAFF; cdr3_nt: TGTGCCAGCAGCCTGGACTCGGGTGGGTCTGAAGCTTTCTTT
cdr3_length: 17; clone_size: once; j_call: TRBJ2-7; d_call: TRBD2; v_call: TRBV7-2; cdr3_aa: CASSEGLAGGTPYEQYF; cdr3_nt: TGTGCCAGCAGCGAGGGACTAGCGGGGGGGACCCCCTACGAGCAGTACTTC
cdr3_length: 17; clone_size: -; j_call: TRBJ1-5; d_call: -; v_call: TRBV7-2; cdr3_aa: CASSSHPPGQFNQPQHF; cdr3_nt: TGTGCCAGCAGCTCTCACCCCCCTGGACAGTTCAATCAGCCCCAGCATTTT
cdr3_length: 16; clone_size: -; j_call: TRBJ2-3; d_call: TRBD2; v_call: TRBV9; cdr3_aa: CASSVLAGAPEDTQYF; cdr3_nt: TGTGCCAGCAGCGTACTAGCGGGGGCCCCGGAAGATACGCAGTATTTT
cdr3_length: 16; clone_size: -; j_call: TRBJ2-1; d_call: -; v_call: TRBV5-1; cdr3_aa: CASSLTGDPSYNEQFF; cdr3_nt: TGCGCCAGCAGCTTGACGGGGGACCCCTCCTACAATGAGCAGTTCTTC
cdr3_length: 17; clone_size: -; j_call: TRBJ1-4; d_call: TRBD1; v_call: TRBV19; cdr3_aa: CASSSTGQTATNEKLFF; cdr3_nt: TGTGCCAGTAGTTCAACGGGACAGACAGCAACTAATGAAAAACTGTTTTTT
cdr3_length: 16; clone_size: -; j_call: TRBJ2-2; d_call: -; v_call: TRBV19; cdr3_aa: CASSITTVTNTGELFF; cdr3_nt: TGTGCCAGTAGTATTACAACAGTGACGAACACCGGGGAGCTGTTTTTT
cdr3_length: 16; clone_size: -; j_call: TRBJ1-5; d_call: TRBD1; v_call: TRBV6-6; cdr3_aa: CASSPRQGGGNQPQHF; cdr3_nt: TGTGCCAGCAGCCCTCGCCAGGGGGGTGGCAATCAGCCCCAGCATTTT
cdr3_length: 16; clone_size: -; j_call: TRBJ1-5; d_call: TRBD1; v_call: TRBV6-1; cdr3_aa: CASSEDGTGLNQPQHF; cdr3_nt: TGTGCCAGCAGTGAGGACGGGACAGGGCTAAATCAGCCCCAGCATTTT
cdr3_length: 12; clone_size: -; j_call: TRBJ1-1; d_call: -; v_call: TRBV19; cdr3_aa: CASSIGGSEAFF; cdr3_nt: TGTGCCAGTAGTATAGGTGGGAGTGAAGCTTTCTTT
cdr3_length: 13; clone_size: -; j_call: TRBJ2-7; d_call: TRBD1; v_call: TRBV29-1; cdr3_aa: CSVRGGRIHEQYF; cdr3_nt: TGCAGCGTTAGAGGGGGCCGGATCCACGAGCAGTACTTC
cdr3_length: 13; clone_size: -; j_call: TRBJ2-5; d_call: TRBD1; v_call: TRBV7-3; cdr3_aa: CASSSDRQETQYF; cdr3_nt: TGTGCCAGCAGCTCGGACAGGCAAGAGACCCAGTACTTC
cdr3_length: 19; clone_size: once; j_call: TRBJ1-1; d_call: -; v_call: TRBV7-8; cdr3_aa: CASSIGGGSSVMRNTEAFF; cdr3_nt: TGTGCCAGCAGCATAGGAGGAGGCAGCTCCGTTATGAGGAACACTGAAGCTTTCTTT
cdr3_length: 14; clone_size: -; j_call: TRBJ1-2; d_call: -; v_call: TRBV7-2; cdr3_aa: CASSPSRGNYGYTF; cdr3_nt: TGTGCCAGCAGCCCATCCCGAGGGAACTATGGCTACACCTTC
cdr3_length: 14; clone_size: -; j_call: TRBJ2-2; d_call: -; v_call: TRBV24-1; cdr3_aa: CATSDSRVAGELFF; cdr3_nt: TGTGCCACCAGTGATTCCAGGGTCGCCGGGGAGCTGTTTTTT
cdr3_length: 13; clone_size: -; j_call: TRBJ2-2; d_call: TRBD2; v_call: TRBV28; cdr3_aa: CAGRGVNTGELFF; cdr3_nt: TGTGCCGGTCGGGGGGTCAACACCGGGGAGCTGTTTTTT
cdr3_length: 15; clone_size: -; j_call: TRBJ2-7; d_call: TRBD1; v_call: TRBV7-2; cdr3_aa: CASSLGDRVKYEQYF; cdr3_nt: TGTGCCAGCAGCTTAGGGGACAGGGTTAAGTACGAGCAGTACTTC
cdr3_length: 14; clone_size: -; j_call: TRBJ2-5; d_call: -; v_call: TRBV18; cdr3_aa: CASSPGASAETQYF; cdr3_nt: TGTGCCAGCTCACCAGGGGCCTCGGCGGAGACCCAGTACTTC
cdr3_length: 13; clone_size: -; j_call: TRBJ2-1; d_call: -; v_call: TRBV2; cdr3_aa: CASSVEGRNEQFF; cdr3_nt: TGTGCCAGCAGTGTGGAGGGGCGCAATGAGCAGTTCTTC
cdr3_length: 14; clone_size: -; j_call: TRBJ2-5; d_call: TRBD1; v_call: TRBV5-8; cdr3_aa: CASIRTGLSETQYF; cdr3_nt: TGTGCCAGCATCCGGACAGGGCTGTCGGAGACCCAGTACTTC
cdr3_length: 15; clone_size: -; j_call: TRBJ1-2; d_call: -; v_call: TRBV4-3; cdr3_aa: CASSQESRRDYGYTF; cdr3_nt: TGCGCCAGCAGCCAAGAATCTAGGAGAGACTATGGCTACACCTTC
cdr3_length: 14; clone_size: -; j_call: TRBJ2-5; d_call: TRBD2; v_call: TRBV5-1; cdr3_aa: CASSWTSLGETQYF; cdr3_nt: TGCGCCAGCAGCTGGACTAGCTTGGGGGAGACCCAGTACTTC
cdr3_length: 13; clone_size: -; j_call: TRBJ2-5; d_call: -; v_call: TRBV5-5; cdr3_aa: CASSLDSQETQYF; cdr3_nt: TGTGCCAGCAGCCTGGACAGTCAAGAGACCCAGTACTTC
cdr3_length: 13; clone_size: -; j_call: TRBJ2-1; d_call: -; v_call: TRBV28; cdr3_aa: CASSVRGYNEQFF; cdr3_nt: TGTGCCAGCAGCGTCCGGGGGTACAATGAGCAGTTCTTC
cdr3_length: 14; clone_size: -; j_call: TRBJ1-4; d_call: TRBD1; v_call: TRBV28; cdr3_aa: CASSLGQGNEKLFF; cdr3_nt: TGTGCCAGCAGTTTAGGACAGGGGAATGAAAAACTGTTTTTT
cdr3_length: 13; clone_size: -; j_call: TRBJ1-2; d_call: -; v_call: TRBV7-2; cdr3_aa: CASTLGGLGGYTF; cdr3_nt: TGTGCCAGCACCCTGGGAGGTTTGGGTGGCTACACCTTC
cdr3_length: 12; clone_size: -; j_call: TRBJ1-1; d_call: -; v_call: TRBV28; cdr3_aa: CASSLLAGVAFF; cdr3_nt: TGTGCCAGCAGTTTATTGGCGGGGGTTGCTTTCTTT
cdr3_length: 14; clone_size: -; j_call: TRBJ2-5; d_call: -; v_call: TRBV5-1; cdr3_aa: CASSRYSGVETQYF; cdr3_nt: TGCGCCAGCAGCCGATATTCGGGGGTGGAGACCCAGTACTTC
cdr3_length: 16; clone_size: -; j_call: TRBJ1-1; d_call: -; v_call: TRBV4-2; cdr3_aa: CASSQDPGMMNTEAFF; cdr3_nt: TGTGCCAGCAGCCAAGATCCCGGGATGATGAACACTGAAGCTTTCTTT
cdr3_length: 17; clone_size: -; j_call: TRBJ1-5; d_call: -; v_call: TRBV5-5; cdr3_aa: CASSLMFLGAGKQPQHF; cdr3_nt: TGTGCCAGCAGCTTGATGTTTTTAGGGGCCGGAAAGCAGCCCCAGCATTTT
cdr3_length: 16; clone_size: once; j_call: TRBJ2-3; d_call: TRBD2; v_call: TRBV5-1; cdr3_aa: CASSPLNGGASDTQYF; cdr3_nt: TGCGCCAGCAGCCCCCTAAACGGGGGGGCCTCAGATACGCAGTATTTT
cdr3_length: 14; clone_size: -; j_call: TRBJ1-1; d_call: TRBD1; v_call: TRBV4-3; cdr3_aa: CASSQDVQGTEAFF; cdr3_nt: TGCGCCAGCAGCCAAGATGTACAGGGGACTGAAGCTTTCTTT
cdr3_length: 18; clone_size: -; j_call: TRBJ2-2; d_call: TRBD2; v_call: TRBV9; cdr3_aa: CASSVTSGGAGDTGELFF; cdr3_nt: TGTGCCAGCAGCGTGACTAGCGGGGGGGCCGGGGACACCGGGGAGCTGTTTTTT
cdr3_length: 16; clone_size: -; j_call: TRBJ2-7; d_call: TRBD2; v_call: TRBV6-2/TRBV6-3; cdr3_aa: CASSYTPGLAGGEQYF; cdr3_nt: TGTGCCAGCAGTTACACGCCGGGACTAGCGGGGGGCGAGCAGTACTTC
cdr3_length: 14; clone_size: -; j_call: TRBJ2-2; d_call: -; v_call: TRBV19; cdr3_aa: CASSPAPEAGELFF; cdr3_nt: TGTGCCAGTAGCCCCGCCCCAGAGGCCGGGGAGCTGTTTTTT
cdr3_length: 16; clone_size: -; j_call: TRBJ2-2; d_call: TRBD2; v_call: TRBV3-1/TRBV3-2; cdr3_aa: CASSRLTSGETGELFF; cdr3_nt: TGTGCCAGCAGCCGACTTACTAGCGGGGAGACCGGGGAGCTGTTTTTT
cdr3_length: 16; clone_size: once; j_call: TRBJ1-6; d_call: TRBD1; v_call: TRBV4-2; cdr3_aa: CASSPQQGAVDSPLHF; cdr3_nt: TGTGCCAGCAGCCCCCAACAGGGGGCCGTGGATTCACCCCTCCACTTT
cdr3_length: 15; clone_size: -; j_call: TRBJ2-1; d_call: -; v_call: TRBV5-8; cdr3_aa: CASSLAGIGYNEQFF; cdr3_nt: TGTGCCAGCAGCTTGGCCGGGATTGGATACAATGAGCAGTTCTTC